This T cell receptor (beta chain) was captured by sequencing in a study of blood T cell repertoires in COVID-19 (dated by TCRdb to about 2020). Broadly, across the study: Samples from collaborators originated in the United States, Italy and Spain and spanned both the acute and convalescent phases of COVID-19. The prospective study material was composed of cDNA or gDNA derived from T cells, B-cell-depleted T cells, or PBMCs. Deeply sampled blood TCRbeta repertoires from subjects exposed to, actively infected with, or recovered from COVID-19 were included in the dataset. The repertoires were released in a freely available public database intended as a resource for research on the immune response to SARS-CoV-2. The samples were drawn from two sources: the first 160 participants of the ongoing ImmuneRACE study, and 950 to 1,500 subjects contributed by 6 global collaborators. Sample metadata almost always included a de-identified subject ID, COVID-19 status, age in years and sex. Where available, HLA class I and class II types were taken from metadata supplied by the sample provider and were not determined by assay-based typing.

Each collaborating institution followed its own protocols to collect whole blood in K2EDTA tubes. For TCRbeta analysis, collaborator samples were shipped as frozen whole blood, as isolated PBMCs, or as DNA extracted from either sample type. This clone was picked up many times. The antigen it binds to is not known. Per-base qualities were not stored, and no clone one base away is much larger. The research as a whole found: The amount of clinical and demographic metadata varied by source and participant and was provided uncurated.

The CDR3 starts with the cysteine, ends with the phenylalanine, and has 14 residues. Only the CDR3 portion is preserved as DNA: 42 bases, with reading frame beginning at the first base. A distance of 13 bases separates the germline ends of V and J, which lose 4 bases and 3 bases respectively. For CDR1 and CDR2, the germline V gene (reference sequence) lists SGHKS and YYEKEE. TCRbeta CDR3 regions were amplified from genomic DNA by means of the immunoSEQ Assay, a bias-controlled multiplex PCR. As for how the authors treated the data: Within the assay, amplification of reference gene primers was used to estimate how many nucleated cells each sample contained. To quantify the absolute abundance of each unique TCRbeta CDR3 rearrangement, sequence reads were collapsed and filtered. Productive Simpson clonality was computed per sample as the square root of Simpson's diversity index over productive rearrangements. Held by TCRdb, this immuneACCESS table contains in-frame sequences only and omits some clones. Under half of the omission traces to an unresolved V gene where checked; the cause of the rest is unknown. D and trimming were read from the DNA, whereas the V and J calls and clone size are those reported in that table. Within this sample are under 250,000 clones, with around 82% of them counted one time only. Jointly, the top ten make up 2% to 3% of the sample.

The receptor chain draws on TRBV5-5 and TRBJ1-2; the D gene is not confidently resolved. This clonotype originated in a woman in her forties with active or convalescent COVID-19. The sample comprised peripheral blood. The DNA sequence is TGTGCCAGCAGCAGCGGGCCGCGGGACTATGGCTACACCTTC. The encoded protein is CASSSGPRDYGYTF.